This is a list of T cell receptor beta chains from one sample in a study of cytomegalovirus exposure and HLA in healthy donors. Profiling relied on immunoSEQ multiplex PCR, and the TCRdb table lists in-frame clones only, not all of them. The specimen's table records around 140,000 clones. The sequencing input was PBMCs. These receptors were obtained from a woman between 18 and 29 years old in good health and CMV-seronegative. The CDR3 runs from the conserved cysteine through the conserved F or W. D genes are given only for firm matches.

D: .
J: TRBJ2-7
V: TRBV5-4
DNA: TGTGCCAGCAGCTTGAGGCGGGGTACCTACGAGCAGTACTTC
CDR3: CASSLRRGTYEQYF

D: TRBD2
J: TRBJ2-4
V: TRBV10-3
DNA: TGTGCCATCAGTGAAGGGCGGGGGGCCAAAAACATTCAGTACTTC
CDR3: CAISEGRGAKNIQYF

D: .
J: TRBJ1-1
V: TRBV5-4
DNA: TGTGCCAGCAGCAGAACAGGGCAGAACACTGAAGCTTTCTTT
CDR3: CASSRTGQNTEAFF

D: .
J: TRBJ2-3
V: TRBV6-5
DNA: TGTGCCAGCAGTTACACATCACTATACACAGATACGCAGTATTTT
CDR3: CASSYTSLYTDTQYF

D: .
J: TRBJ1-1
V: TRBV7-9
DNA: TGTGCCAGCAGCTTAGCGGGGGGAATGAACACTGAAGCTTTCTTT
CDR3: CASSLAGGMNTEAFF

D: .
J: TRBJ2-4
V: TRBV7-2
DNA: TGTGCCAGCAGCTTAGCCTGGGATTCCCGGGACTTCGACATTCAGTACTTC
CDR3: CASSLAWDSRDFDIQYF

D: TRBD2
J: TRBJ2-3
V: TRBV30
DNA: TGTGCCTGGAGTGTAAAACCGGGACTAGGGCCAGATACGCAGTATTTT
CDR3: CAWSVKPGLGPDTQYF

D: TRBD1
J: TRBJ2-7
V: TRBV7-9
DNA: TGTGCCAGCTTGAAGGGACAGGGGTACCACGAGCAGTACTTC
CDR3: CASLKGQGYHEQYF

D: TRBD1
J: TRBJ1-1
V: TRBV6-6
DNA: TGTGCCAGCAGGCCGGGACAGGGAGTGGTTAACACTGAAGCTTTCTTT
CDR3: CASRPGQGVVNTEAFF

D: .
J: TRBJ2-2
V: TRBV7-2
DNA: TGTGCCAGCAGCTTAGGTAGAGGTTCCGGGGAGCTGTTTTTT
CDR3: CASSLGRGSGELFF

D: TRBD1
J: TRBJ1-1
V: TRBV15
DNA: TGTGCCACCAGCAGCCTCAGGGGGCCTGAAGCTTTCTTT
CDR3: CATSSLRGPEAFF

D: .
J: TRBJ2-3
V: TRBV28
DNA: TGTGCCAGCAGTTTAGACACGGGGACAGATACGCAGTATTTT
CDR3: CASSLDTGTDTQYF

D: TRBD2
J: TRBJ2-2
V: TRBV5-6
DNA: TGTGCCAGCAGCTTCGTCGGGGGGGCGCAGGGGGAGCTGTTTTTT
CDR3: CASSFVGGAQGELFF

D: .
J: TRBJ2-7
V: TRBV11-2
DNA: TGTGCCAGCAGCTGGGAGCGGAGGGACTACGAGCAGTACTTC
CDR3: CASSWERRDYEQYF

D: .
J: TRBJ2-7
V: TRBV16
DNA: TGTGCCAGCAGCCCGGACAGAACCTACGAGCAGTACTTC
CDR3: CASSPDRTYEQYF

D: TRBD2
J: TRBJ2-7
V: TRBV19
DNA: TGTGCCAGTCGCGCCGCCTCTAGCGGGAGGTTCTACGAGCAGTACTTC
CDR3: CASRAASSGRFYEQYF

D: TRBD1
J: TRBJ2-1
V: TRBV5-1
DNA: TGCGCCAGCAGAGGTAACCGGGACAGCTCTATTAAAAGCTCCTACAATGAGCAGTTCTTC
CDR3: CASRGNRDSSIKSSYNEQFF

D: TRBD1
J: TRBJ2-7
V: TRBV11-2
DNA: TGTGCCAGCAGCCACTCCGGGACAGGATACGAGCAGTACTTC
CDR3: CASSHSGTGYEQYF

D: .
J: TRBJ2-5
V: TRBV4-2
DNA: TGTGCCAGCAGCCTTCAGCCCCCGGACAGACAAGAGACCCAGTACTTC
CDR3: CASSLQPPDRQETQYF

D: .
J: TRBJ2-1
V: TRBV7-9
DNA: TGTGCCAGCAGCTTATTCTCGGGGTTCTACAATGAGCAGTTCTTC
CDR3: CASSLFSGFYNEQFF

D: TRBD1
J: TRBJ2-3
V: TRBV19
DNA: TGTGCCAGTAGTACCCCGGGACAGGGACCAGATACGCAGTATTTT
CDR3: CASSTPGQGPDTQYF

D: TRBD2
J: TRBJ2-1
V: TRBV6-1
DNA: TGTGCCACCTTACTAGCGGGAGGTGTGAATGAGCAGTTCTTC
CDR3: CATLLAGGVNEQFF